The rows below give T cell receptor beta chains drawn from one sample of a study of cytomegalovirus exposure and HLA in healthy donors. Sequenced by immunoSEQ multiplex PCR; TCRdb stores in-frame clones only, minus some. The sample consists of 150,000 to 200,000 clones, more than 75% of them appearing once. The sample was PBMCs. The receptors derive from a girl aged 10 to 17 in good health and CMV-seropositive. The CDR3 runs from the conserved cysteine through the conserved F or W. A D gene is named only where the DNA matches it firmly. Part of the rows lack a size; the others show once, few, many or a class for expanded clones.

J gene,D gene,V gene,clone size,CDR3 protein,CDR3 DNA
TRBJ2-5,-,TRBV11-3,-,CASSLASSETQYF,TGTGCCAGCAGCTTAGCTAGCAGCGAGACCCAGTACTTC
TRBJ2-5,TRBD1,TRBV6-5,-,CASSYSGTGGDETQYF,TGTGCCAGCAGTTACTCGGGGACAGGGGGCGACGAGACCCAGTACTTC
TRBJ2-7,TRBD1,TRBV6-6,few,CASSYLRGQDSYEQYF,TGTGCCAGCAGTTACCTCAGGGGACAGGACTCCTACGAGCAGTACTTC
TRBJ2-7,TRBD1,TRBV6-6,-,CASSSGDRVLYEQYF,TGTGCCAGCAGTTCTGGGGACAGGGTATTGTACGAGCAGTACTTC
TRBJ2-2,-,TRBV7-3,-,CASSLRGGGLIPGELFF,TGTGCCAGCAGCTTAAGAGGTGGTGGATTGATACCCGGGGAGCTGTTTTTT
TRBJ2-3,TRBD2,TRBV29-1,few,CSVGGTSGRASTDTQYF,TGCAGCGTCGGAGGGACTAGCGGGAGGGCTAGCACAGATACGCAGTATTTT
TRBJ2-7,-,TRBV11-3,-,CATSLEVRVAYEQYF,TGTGCCACCAGCTTAGAGGTCAGGGTGGCATACGAGCAGTACTTC
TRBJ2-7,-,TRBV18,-,CASSPPSRAHEQYF,TGTGCCAGCTCACCACCGTCCAGGGCCCACGAGCAGTACTTC
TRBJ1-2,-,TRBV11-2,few,CASSLAPDGEPYYGYTF,TGTGCCAGCAGCTTAGCCCCGGACGGGGAACCCTACTATGGCTACACCTTC
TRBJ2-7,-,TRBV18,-,CASSRGLSEQYF,TGTGCCAGCTCACGAGGGCTGAGCGAGCAGTACTTC
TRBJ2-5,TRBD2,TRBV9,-,CASSAGLAAQETQYF,TGTGCCAGCAGCGCCGGACTAGCCGCACAAGAGACCCAGTACTTC
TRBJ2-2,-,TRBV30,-,CACPRGRTGELFF,TGTGCCTGTCCCAGGGGAAGGACCGGGGAGCTGTTTTTT
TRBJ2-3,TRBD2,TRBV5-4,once,CASSSSAGGRTDTQYF,TGTGCCAGCAGCTCCTCAGCGGGGGGGCGGACAGATACGCAGTATTTT
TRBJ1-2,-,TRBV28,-,CASSLEAATSYTF,TGTGCCAGCAGTTTAGAGGCAGCCACGTCCTACACCTTC
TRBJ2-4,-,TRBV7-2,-,CASSLILAKNIQYF,TGTGCCAGCAGCTTAATCCTAGCCAAAAACATTCAGTACTTC
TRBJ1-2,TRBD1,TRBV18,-,CASSATGTADGYTF,TGTGCCAGCTCAGCGACCGGGACAGCTGATGGCTACACCTTC